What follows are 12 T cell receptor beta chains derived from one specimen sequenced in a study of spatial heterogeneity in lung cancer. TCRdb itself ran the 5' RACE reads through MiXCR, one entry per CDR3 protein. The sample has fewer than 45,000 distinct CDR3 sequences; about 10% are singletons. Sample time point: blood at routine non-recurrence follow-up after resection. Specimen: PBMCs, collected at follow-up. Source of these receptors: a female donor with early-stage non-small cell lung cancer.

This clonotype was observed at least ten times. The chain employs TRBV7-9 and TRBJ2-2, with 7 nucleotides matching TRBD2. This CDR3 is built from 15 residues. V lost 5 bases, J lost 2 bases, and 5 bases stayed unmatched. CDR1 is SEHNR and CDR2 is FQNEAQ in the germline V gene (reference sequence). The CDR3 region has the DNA TGTGCCAGCAGCCCGCGGACTAGAAACACCGGGGAGCTGTTTTTT. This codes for CASSPRTRNTGELFF.

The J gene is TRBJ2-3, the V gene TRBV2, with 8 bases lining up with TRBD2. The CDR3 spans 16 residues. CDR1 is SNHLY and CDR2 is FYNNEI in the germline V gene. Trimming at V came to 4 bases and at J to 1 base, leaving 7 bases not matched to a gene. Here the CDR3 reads CASSVMGAGGTDTQYF. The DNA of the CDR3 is TGTGCCAGCAGTGTTATGGGAGCGGGGGGCACAGATACGCAGTATTTT.

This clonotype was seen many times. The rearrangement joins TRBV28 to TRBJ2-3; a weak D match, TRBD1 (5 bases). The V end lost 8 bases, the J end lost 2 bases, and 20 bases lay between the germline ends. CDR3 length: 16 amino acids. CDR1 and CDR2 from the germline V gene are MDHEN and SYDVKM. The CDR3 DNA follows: TGTGCCAGCGCACCCCCTGGGCAGGGTACCACAGATACGCAGTATTTT. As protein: CASAPPGQGTTDTQYF.

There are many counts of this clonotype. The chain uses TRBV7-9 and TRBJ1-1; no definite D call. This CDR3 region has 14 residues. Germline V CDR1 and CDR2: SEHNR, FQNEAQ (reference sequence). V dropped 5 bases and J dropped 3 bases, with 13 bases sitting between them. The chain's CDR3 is CASSPGPDYTEAFF. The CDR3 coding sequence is TGTGCCAGCAGCCCTGGTCCAGACTACACTGAAGCTTTCTTT.

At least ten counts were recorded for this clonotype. CDR3 in DNA: TGTGCCAGCAGCGTAGAATCCGGGGTAGGTAACACTGAAGCTTTCTTT. Protein: CASSVESGVGNTEAFF. The V gene is TRBV9, the J gene TRBJ1-1; no definite D call. Trimming removed 0 bases at V and 2 bases at J, with 14 bases between. Germline loops: CDR1 SGDLS, CDR2 YYNGEE. This CDR3 is 16 amino acids long.

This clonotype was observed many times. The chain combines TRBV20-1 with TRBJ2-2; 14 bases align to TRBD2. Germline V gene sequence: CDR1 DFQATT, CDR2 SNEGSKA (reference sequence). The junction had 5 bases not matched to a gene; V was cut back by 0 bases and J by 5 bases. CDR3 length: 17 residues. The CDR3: CSARDRTSGGFTGELFF. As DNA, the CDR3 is TGCAGTGCTAGAGATCGGACTAGCGGGGGGTTTACCGGGGAGCTGTTTTTT.

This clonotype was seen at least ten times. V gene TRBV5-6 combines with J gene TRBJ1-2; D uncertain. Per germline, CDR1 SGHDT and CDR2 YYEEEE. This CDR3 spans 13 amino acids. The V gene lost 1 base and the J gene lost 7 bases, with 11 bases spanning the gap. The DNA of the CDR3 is TGTGCCAGCAGCTTGTATCCACTTGTTGGCTACACCTTC. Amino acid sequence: CASSLYPLVGYTF.

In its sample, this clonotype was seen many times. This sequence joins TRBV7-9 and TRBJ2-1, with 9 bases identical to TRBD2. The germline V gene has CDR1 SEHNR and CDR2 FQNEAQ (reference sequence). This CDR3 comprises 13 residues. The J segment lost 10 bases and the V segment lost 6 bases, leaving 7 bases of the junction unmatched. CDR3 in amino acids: CASSASGADEQFF. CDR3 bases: TGTGCCAGCAGTGCTAGCGGGGCCGACGAGCAGTTCTTC. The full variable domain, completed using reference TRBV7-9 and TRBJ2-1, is DTGVSQNPRHKITKRGQNVTFRCDPISEHNRLYWYRQTLGQGPEFLTYFQNEAQLEKSRLLSDRFSAERPKGSFSTLEIQRTEQGDSAMYLCASSASGADEQFFGPGTRLTVL.

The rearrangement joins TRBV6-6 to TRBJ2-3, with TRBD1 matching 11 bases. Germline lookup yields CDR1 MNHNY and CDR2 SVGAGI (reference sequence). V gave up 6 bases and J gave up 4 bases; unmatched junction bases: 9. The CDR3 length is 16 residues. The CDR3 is CASRQRGQGAADTQYF. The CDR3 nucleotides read TGTGCCAGCAGGCAACGAGGACAGGGGGCCGCAGATACGCAGTATTTT.

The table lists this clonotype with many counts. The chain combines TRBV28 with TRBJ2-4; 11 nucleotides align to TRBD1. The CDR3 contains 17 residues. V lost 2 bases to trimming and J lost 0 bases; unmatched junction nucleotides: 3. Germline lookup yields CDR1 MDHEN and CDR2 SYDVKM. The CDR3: CASSLGTGGIAKNIQYF. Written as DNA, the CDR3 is TGTGCCAGCAGTTTAGGGACAGGGGGGATAGCCAAAAACATTCAGTACTTC.

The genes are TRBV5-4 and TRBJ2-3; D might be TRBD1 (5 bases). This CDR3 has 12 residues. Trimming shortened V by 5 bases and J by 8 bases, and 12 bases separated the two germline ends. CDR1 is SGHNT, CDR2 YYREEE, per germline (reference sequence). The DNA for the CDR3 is TGTGCCAGCAGTCCAGGGCTGGCTACGCAGTATTTT. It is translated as CASSPGLATQYF.

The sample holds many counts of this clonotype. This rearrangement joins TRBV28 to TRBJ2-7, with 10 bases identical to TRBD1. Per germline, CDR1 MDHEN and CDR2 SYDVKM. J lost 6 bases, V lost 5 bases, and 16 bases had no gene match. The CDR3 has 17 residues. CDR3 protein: CASSAPGQGSTSAEQYF. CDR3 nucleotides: TGTGCCAGCAGTGCTCCGGGACAGGGGTCAACCTCGGCCGAGCAGTACTTC.